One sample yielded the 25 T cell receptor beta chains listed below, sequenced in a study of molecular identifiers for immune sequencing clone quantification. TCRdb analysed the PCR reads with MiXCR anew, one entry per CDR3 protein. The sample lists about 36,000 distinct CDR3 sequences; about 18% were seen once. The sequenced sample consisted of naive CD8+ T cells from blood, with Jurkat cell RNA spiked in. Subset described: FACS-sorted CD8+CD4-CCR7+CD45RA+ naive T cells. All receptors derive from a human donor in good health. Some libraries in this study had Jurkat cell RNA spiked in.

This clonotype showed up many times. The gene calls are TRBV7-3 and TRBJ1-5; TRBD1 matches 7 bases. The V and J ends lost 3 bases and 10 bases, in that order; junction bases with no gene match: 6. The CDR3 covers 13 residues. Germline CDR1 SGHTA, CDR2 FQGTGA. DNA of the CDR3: TGTGCCAGCAGCTTGACAGGGTACGGCCCCCAGCATTTT. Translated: CASSLTGYGPQHF.

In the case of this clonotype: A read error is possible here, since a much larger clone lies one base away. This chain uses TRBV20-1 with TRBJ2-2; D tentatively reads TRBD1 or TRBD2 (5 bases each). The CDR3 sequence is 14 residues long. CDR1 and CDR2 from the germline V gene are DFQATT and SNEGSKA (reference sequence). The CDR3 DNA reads TGCAGTGCTAGGGGGGACCGGCCTCCCGGGGAGCTGCTTTTT. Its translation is CSARGDRPPGELLF.

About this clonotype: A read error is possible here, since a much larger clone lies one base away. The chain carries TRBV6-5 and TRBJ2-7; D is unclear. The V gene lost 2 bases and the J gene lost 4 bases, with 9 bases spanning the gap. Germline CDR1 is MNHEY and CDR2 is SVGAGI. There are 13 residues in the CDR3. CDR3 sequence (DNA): TGTGCCAGCAGTTACCGCGGAGAGTACGAGCAGTACTTC. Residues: CASSYRGEYEQYF.

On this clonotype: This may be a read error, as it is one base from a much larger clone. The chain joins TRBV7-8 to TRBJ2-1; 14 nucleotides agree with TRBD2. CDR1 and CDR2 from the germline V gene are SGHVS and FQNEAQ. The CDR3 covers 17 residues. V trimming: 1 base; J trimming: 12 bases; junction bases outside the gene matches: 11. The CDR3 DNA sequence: TGTGCCAGCAGCTTAGTCTCCGGGACTAGCGGGAGTTTTGGGCAGTTCTTC. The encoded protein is CASSLVSGTSGSFGQFF.

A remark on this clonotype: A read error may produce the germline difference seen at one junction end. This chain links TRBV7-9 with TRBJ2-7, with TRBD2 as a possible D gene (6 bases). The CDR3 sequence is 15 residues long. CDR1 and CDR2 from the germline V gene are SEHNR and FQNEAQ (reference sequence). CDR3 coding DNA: TGTGCCAGCAGCTCGGACTACCAATTCTCCCACGAGCAGTACTTC. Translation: CASSSDYQFSHEQYF.

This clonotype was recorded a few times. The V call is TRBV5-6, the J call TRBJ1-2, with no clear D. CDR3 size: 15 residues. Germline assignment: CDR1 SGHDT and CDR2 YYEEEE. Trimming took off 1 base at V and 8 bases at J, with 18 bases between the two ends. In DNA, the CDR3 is TGTGCCAGCAGCTTGCGCGGCACGGTATTGTTCGGCTACACCTTC. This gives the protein CASSLRGTVLFGYTF.

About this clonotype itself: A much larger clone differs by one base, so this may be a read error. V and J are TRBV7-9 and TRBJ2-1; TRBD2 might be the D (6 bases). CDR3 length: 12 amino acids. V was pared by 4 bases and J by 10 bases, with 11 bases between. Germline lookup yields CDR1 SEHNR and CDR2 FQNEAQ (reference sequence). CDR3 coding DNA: TGTGCCAGCAGCTCGTACGGGAGAGAGCAGTTCTTC. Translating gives CASSSYGREQFF.

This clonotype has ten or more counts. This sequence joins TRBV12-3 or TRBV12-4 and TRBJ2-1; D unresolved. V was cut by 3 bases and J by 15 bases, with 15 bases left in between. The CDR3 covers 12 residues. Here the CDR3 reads CASSFSAGLRFF. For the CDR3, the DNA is TGTGCCAGCAGTTTTTCAGCTGGATTGAGGTTCTTC.

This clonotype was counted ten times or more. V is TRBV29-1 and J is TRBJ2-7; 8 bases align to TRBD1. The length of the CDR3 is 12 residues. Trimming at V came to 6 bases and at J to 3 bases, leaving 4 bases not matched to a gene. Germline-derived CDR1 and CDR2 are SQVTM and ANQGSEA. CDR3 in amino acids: CSVADRGYEQYF. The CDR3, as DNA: TGCAGCGTCGCTGACAGGGGCTACGAGCAGTACTTC.

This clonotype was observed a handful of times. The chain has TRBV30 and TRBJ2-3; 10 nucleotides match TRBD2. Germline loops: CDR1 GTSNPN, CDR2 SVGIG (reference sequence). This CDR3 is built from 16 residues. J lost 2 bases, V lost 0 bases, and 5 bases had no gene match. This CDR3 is CAWSVTSGRATDTQYF. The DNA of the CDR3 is TGTGCCTGGAGTGTAACCAGCGGGAGGGCCACAGATACGCAGTATTTT.

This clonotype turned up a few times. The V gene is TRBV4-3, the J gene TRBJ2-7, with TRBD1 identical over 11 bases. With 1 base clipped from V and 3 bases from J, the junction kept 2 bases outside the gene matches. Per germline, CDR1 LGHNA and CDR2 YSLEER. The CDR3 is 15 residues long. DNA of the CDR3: TGCGCCAGCAGCCAAGGGACAGGGGGCCTCTACGAGCAGTACTTC. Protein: CASSQGTGGLYEQYF.

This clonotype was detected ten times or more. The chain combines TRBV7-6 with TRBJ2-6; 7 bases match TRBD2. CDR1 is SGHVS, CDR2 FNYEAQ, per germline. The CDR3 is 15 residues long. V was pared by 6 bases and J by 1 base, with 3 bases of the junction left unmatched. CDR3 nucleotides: TGTGCCAGCAGATCCGGGGGGTCTGGGGCCAACGTCCTGACTTTC. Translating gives CASRSGGSGANVLTF.

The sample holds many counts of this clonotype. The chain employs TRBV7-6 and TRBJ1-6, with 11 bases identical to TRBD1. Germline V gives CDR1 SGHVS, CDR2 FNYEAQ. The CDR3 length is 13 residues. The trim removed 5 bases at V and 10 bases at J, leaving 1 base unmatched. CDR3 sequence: CASSRTGGSPLHF. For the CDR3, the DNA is TGTGCCAGCAGCCGGACAGGGGGCTCACCCCTCCACTTT.

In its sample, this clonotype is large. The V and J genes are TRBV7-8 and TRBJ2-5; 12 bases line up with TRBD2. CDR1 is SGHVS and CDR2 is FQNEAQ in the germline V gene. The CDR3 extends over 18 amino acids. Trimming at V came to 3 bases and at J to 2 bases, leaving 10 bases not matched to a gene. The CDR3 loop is CASSFSPSGRGGQETQYF. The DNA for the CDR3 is TGTGCCAGCAGCTTCTCCCCTAGCGGGAGGGGTGGGCAAGAGACCCAGTACTTC.

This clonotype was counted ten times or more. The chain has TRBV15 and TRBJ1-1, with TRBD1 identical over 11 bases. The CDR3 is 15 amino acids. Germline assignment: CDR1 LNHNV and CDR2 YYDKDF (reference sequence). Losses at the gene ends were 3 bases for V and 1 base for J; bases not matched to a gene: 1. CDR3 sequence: CATSRDRGPNTEAFF. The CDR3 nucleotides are TGTGCCACCAGCAGGGACAGGGGGCCGAACACTGAAGCTTTCTTT.

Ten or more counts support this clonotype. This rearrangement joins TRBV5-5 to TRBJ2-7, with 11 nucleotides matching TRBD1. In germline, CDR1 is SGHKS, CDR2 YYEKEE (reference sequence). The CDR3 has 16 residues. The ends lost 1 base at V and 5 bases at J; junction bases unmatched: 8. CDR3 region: CASSLNPGQGADEQYF. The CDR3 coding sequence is TGTGCCAGCAGCTTGAATCCAGGACAGGGGGCCGACGAGCAGTACTTC.

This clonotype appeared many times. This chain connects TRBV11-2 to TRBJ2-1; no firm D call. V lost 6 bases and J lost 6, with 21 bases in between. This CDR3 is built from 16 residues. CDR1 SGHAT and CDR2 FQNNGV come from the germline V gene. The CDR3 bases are TGTGCCAGCAGACCCCCGGTGCGGAGAGTTGTCAATGAGCAGTTCTTC. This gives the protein CASRPPVRRVVNEQFF.

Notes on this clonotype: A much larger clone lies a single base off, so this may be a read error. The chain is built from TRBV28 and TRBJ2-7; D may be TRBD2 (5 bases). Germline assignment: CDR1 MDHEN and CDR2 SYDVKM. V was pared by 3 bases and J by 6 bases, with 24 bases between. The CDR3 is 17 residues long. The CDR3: CASSFEDLGRALCEQYF. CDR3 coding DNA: TGTGCCAGCAGTTTCGAGGATTTAGGGCGGGCCCTCTGCGAGCAGTACTTC. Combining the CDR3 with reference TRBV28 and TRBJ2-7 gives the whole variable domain DVKVTQSSRYLVKRTGEKVFLECVQDMDHENMFWYRQDPGLGLRLIYFSYDVKMKEKGDIPEGYSVSREKKERFSLILESASTNQTSMYLCASSFEDLGRALCEQYFGPGTRLTVT.

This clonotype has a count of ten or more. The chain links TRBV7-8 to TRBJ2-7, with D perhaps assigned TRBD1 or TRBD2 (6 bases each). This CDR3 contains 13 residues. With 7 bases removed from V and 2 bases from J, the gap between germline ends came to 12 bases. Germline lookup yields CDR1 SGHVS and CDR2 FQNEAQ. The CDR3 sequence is CASTPRGPYEQYF. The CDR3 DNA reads TGTGCCAGCACTCCCCGGGGGCCCTACGAGCAGTACTTC. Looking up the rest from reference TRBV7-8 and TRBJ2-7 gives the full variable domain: GAGVSQSPRYKVAKRGQDVALRCDPISGHVSLFWYQQALGQGPEFLTYFQNEAQLDKSGLPSDRFFAERPEGSVSTLKIQRTQQEDSAVYLCASTPRGPYEQYFGPGTRLTVT.

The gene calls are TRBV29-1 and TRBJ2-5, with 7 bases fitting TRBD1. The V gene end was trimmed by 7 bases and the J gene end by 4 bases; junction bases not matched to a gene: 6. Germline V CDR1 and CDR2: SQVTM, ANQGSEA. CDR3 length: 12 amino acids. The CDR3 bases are TGCAGCGGCATCCCAGGGGGAGAGACCCAGTACTTC. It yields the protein CSGIPGGETQYF.

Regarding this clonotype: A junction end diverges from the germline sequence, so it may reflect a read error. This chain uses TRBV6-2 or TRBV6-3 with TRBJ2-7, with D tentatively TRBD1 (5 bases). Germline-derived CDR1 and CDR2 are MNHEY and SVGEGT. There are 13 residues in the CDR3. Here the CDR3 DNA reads TGCGCCAGCAGCAACAGGATCGAGGACGAGCAGTACTTC. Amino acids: CASSNRIEDEQYF.

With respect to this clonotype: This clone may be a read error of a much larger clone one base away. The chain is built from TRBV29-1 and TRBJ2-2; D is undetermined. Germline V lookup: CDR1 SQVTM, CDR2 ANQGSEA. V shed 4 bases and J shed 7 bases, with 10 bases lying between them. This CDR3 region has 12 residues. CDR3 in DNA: TGCAGCGTTGTTCTAGGAGTCGGGGAGCTGTTTTTT. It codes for CSVVLGVGELFF.

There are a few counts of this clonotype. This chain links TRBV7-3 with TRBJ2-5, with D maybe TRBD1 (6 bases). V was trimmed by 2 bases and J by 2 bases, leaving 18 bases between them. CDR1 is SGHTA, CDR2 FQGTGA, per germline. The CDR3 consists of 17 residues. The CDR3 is CASSLRGPDQGQETQYF. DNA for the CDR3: TGTGCCAGCAGCTTACGCGGACCTGACCAGGGGCAAGAGACCCAGTACTTC. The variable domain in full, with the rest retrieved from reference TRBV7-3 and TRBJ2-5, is GAGVSQTPSNKVTEKGKYVELRCDPISGHTALYWYRQSLGQGPEFLIYFQGTGAADDSGLPNDRFFAVRPEGSVSTLKIQRTERGDSAVYLCASSLRGPDQGQETQYFGPGTRLLVL.

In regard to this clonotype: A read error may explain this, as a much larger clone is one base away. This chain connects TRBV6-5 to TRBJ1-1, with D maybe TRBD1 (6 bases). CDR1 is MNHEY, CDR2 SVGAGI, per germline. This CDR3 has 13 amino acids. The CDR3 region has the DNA TGTGCCAGCAGAGCAGGGGTTGCAACTGAAGCTCTCTTT. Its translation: CASRAGVATEALF.

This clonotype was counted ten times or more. CDR3 amino acids: CASSTGSNEQFF. The DNA of the CDR3 is TGTGCCAGCAGCACAGGCTCCAATGAGCAGTTCTTC. This sequence joins TRBV27 and TRBJ2-1, with a possible D match to TRBD1 (5 bases). Germline V gene lookup returns CDR1 MNHEY and CDR2 SMNVEV (reference sequence). V was trimmed by 6 bases and J by 6 bases, leaving 9 bases between them. The CDR3 consists of 12 residues.